This TCR beta chain was profiled in a study of blood T cell repertoires in COVID-19. Study details: The United States, Italy and Spain were the sources of the acute and convalescent COVID-19 samples. In each case, the material was cDNA or gDNA derived from T cells, B-cell-depleted T cells, or PBMCs.

In the original workflow: Cell counts per sample came from amplifying reference gene primers. Using immunoSEQ multiplex PCR, the repertoire was profiled, and TCRdb retains in-frame clones only, with some absent. V, J and clone size are taken as reported in that table, and D and trimming were inferred from the DNA itself. Seen here are under 150,000 clones, approximately 85% observed once, and the top ten hold about 13%. The CDR3 length is 15 residues. After removal of 4 bases from V and 4 bases from J, the junction contained 10 bases not matched to a gene. CDR1 is LNHDA and CDR2 is SQIVND in the germline V gene (reference sequence).

The sequenced material came from peripheral blood. This sequence originates from a human donor in a cohort sampled during active COVID-19. The chain combines TRBV19 with TRBJ2-7; 7 bases fit TRBD1. The CDR3 is CASSNPGQSIYEQYF. CDR3 bases: TGTGCCAGTAGTAATCCGGGACAGTCGATTTACGAGCAGTACTTC.